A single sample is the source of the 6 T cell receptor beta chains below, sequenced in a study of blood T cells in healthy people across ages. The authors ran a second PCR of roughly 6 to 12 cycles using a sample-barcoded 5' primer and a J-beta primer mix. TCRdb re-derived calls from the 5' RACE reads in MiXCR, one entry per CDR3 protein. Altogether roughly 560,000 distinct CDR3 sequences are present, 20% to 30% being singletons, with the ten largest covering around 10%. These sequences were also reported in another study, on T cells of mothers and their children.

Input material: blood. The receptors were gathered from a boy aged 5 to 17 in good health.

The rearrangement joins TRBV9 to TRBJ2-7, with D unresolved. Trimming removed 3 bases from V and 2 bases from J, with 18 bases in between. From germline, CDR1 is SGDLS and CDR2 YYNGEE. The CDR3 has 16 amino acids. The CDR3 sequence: CASSASRWGSTYEQYF. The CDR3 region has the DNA TGTGCCAGCAGCGCCTCTCGTTGGGGAAGCACCTACGAGCAGTACTTC.

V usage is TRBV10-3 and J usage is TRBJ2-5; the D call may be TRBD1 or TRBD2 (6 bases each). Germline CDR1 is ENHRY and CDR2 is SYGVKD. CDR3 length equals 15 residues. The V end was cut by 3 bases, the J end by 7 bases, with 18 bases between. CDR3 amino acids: CAISDTAKGGGTQYF. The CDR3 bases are TGTGCCATCAGTGATACCGCGAAAGGAGGGGGGACCCAGTACTTC.

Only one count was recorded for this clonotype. The CDR3 DNA reads as TGTGCCAGCAGCGTACCCGGGGGGGGAGACAATGAGCAGTTCTTC. Its translation: CASSVPGGGDNEQFF. The chain is built from TRBV9 and TRBJ2-1, with TRBD2 matching 8 bases. With 1 base clipped from V and 5 bases from J, the junction kept 5 bases outside the gene matches. CDR3 length equals 15 residues. The germline V gene encodes CDR1 SGDLS and CDR2 YYNGEE.

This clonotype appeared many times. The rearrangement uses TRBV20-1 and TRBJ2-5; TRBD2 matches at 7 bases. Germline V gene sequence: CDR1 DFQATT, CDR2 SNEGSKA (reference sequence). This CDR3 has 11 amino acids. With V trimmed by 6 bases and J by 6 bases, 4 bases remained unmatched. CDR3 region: CSAAGVKTQYF. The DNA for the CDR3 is TGCAGTGCCGCGGGAGTGAAGACCCAGTACTTC.

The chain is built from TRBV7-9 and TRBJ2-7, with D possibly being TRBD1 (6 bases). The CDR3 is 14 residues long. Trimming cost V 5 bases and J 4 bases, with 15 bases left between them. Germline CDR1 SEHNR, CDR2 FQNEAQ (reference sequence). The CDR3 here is CASSATGSGYEQYF. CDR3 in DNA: TGTGCCAGCAGCGCAACAGGGTCGGGATACGAGCAGTACTTC.

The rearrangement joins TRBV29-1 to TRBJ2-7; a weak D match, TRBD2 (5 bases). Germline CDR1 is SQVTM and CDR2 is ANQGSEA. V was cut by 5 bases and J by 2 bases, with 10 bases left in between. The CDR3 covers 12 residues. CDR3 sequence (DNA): TGCAGCGTTTTTGACGGGACCTACGAGCAGTACTTC. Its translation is CSVFDGTYEQYF.